This T cell receptor (beta chain) was profiled in a study of blood T cell repertoires in COVID-19 (dated by TCRdb to 2019 to 2021). For context, the study as a whole: Samples covering the acute and convalescent phases of COVID-19 were provided by collaborators in the United States, Italy and Spain. The material from the prospective study consisted of cDNA or gDNA derived from T cells, B-cell-depleted T cells, or PBMCs. Samples came from the ongoing ImmuneRACE study (first 160 participants) plus 1,254 subjects from 6 global collaborators. The dataset comprised deeply sampled blood TCRbeta repertoires from subjects exposed to, actively infected with, or recovered from COVID-19. Sample metadata almost always included a de-identified subject ID, COVID-19 status, age in years and sex. Where available, HLA class I and class II types were taken from metadata supplied by the sample provider and were not determined by assay-based typing. The repertoires were made available in a free public database intended to serve as a resource for research on the immune response to SARS-CoV-2. What the study reported, not specific to this receptor: The quantity of clinical and demographic metadata differed by source and by participant and was supplied without curation.

In Seattle, one collaborating source enrolled patients while the infection was active and tracked those patients longitudinally over the course of disease. Each collaborating institution followed its own protocols to collect whole blood in K2EDTA tubes. Collaborator samples were shipped for TCRbeta analysis as frozen whole blood, isolated PBMCs, or DNA extracted from either sample type. At the junction V is shortened by 4 bases and J by 4 bases; bases outside the gene matches: 5. The CDR3 starts with the cysteine, ends with the phenylalanine, and has 14 residues. Solely the CDR3 DNA is kept, with 42 bases framed from the first base. CDR1 SGHTA and CDR2 FQGNSA were looked up in the germline V gene. TCRbeta CDR3 regions were amplified from genomic DNA by means of the immunoSEQ Assay, a bias-controlled multiplex PCR. The authors processed their data as follows. Nucleated cell counts per sample were estimated from amplification of reference gene primers within the assay. To quantify the absolute abundance of each unique TCRbeta CDR3 rearrangement, sequence reads were collapsed and filtered. For each sample, productive Simpson clonality was calculated by taking the square root of Simpson's diversity index across productive rearrangements. The immuneACCESS repertoire file appears here via TCRdb, limited to in-frame rearrangements. These files lack a portion of the clones; in checked studies, under half of the deficit traces to unresolved V genes, and the cause of the others is not known. V, J and clone size derive from that table, while D and trimming were established from the DNA sequence. The sample table shows about 130,000 clones, and about 81% are seen once. Of the sample, approximately 18% falls within the top ten clones.

This clone has more than one count but fewer than ten. It has no known antigen specificity. No base-level quality is on record; no much larger clone is a single base apart. The TCR sequence derives from a young man with COVID-19, enrolled during active disease. Specimen: peripheral blood. The chain is made from TRBV7-2 and TRBJ2-7, and TRBD2 aligns with 9 junction nucleotides. The CDR3 protein sequence reads: CASSSQRGAYEQYF. The nucleotide sequence is TGTGCCAGCAGCTCACAGCGGGGGGCGTACGAGCAGTACTTC. The entire variable domain, with the stretches around the CDR3 drawn from the reference TRBV7-2 and TRBJ2-7 proteins, is GAGVSQSPSNKVTEKGKDVELRCDPISGHTALYWYRQSLGQGLEFLIYFQGNSAPDKSGLPSDRFSAERTGGSVSTLTIQRTQQEDSAVYLCASSSQRGAYEQYFGPGTRLTVT.